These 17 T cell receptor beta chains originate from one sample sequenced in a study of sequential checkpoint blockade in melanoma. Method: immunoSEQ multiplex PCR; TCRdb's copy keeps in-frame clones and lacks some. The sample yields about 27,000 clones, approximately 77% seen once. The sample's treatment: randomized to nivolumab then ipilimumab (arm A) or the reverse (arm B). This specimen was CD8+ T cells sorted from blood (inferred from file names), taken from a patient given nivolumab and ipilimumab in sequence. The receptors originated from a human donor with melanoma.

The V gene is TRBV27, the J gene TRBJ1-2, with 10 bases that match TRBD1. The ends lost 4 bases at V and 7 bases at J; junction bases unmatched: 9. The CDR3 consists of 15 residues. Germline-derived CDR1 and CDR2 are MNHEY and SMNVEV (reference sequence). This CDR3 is CASSSPGTGVGGYTF. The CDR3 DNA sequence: TGTGCCAGCAGTTCACCCGGGACAGGGGTAGGTGGCTACACCTTC.

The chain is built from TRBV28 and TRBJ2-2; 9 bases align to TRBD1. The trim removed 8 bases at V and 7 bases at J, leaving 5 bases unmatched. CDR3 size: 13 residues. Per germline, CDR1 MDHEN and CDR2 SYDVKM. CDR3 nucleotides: TGTGCCAGCGTACAGGGGGCGGTCGGGGAGCTGTTTTTT. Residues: CASVQGAVGELFF.

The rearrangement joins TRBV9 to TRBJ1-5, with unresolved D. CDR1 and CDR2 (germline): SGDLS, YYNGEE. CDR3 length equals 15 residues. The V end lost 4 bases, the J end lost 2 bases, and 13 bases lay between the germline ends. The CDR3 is CASSPGTAGNQPQHF. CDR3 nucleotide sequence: TGTGCCAGCAGCCCAGGCACTGCCGGCAATCAGCCCCAGCATTTT.

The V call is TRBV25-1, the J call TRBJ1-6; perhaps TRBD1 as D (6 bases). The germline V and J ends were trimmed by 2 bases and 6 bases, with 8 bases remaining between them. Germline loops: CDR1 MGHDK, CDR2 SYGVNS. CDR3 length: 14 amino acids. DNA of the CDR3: TGTGCCAGCAGTGAAGCAGGGGCTAATTCACCCCTCCACTTT. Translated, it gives CASSEAGANSPLHF. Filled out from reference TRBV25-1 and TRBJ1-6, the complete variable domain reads EADIYQTPRYLVIGTGKKITLECSQTMGHDKMYWYQQDPGMELHLIHYSYGVNSTEKGDLSSESTVSRIRTEHFPLTLESARPSHTSQYLCASSEAGANSPLHFGNGTRLTVT.

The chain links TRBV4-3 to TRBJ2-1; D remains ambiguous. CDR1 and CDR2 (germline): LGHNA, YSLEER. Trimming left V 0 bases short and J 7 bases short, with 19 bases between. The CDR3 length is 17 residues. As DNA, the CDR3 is TGCGCCAGCAGCCAAGATAGGCCTGTCAAAAGGAGTAATGAGCAGTTCTTC. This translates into CASSQDRPVKRSNEQFF.

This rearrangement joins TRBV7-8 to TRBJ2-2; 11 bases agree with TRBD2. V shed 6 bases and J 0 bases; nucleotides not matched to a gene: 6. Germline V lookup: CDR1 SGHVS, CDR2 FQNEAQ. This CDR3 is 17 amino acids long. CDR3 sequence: CASRELAGAPNTGELFF. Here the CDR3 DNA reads TGTGCCAGCAGAGAACTAGCGGGGGCCCCGAACACCGGGGAGCTGTTTTTT.

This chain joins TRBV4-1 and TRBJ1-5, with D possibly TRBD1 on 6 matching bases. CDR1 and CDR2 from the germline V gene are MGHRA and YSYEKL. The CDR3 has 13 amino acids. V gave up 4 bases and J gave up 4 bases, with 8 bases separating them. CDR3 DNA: TGCGCCAGCAGCCCAACAGGGAATCAGCCCCAGCATTTT. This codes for CASSPTGNQPQHF.

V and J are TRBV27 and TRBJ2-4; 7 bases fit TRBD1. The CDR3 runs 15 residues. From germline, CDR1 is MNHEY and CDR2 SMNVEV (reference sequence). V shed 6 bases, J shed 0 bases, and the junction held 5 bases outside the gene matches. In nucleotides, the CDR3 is TGTGCCAGCAGCGGGGACAGACAAGCCAAAAACATTCAGTACTTC. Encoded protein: CASSGDRQAKNIQYF.

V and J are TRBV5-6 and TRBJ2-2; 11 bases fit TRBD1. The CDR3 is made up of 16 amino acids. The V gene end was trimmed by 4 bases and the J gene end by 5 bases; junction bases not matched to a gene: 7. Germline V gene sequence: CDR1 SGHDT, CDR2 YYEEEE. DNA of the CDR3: TGTGCCAGCAGCGGGACCGGGACAGGGGGGACCGGGGAGCTGTTTTTT. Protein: CASSGTGTGGTGELFF.

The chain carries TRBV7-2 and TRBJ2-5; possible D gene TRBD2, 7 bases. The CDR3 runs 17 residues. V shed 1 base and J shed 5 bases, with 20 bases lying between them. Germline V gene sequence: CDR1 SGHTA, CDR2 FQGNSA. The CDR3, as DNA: TGTGCCAGCAGCTTAGGGGCGCGGCGGGGGCCGGAGGAGACCCAGTACTTC. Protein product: CASSLGARRGPEETQYF.

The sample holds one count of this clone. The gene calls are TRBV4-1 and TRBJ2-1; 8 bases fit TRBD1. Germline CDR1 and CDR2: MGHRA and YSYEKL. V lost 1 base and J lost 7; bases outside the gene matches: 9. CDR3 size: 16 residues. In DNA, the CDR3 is TGCGCCAGCAGCCAAGTGGACAGGGAGTTGGGTAATGAGCAGTTCTTC. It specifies CASSQVDRELGNEQFF.

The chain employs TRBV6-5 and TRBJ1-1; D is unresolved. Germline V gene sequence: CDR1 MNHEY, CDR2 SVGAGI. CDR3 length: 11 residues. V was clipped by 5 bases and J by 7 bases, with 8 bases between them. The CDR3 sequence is CASSPGGEAFF. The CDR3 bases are TGTGCCAGCAGTCCCGGTGGTGAAGCTTTCTTT.

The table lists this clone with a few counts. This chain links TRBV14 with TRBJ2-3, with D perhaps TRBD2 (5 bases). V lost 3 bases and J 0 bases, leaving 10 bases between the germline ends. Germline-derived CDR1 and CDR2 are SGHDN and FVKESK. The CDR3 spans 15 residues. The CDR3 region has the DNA TGTGCCAGCAGCCAGCGGGCCTTTAGCACAGATACGCAGTATTTT. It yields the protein CASSQRAFSTDTQYF.

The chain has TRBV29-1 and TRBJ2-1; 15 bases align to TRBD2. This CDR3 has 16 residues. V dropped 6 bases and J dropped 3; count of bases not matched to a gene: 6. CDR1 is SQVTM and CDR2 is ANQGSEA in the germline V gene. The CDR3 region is CSVLGLAGGHYNEQFF. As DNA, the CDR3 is TGCAGCGTCCTAGGACTAGCGGGGGGGCACTACAATGAGCAGTTCTTC.

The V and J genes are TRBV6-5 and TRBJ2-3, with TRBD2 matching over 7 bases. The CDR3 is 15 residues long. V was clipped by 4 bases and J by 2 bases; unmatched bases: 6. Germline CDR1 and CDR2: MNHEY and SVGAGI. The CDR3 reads CASSFLADYTDTQYF. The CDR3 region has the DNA TGTGCCAGCAGTTTTCTAGCGGATTACACAGATACGCAGTATTTT.

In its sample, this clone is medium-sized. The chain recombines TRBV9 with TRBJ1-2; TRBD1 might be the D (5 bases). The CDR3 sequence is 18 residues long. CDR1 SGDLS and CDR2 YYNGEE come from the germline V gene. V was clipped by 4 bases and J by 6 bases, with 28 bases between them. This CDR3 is CASSSPRVGGVGENGYTF. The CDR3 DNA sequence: TGTGCCAGCAGCTCACCCCGGGTGGGAGGGGTCGGGGAAAATGGCTACACCTTC.

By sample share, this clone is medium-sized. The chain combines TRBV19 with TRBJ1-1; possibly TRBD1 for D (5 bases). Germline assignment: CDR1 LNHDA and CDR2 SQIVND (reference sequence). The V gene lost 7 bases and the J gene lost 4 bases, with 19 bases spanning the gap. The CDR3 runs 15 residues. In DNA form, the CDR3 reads TGTGCCAGTAACGACCTGGACATACCCCGCACTGAAGCTTTCTTT. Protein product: CASNDLDIPRTEAFF.